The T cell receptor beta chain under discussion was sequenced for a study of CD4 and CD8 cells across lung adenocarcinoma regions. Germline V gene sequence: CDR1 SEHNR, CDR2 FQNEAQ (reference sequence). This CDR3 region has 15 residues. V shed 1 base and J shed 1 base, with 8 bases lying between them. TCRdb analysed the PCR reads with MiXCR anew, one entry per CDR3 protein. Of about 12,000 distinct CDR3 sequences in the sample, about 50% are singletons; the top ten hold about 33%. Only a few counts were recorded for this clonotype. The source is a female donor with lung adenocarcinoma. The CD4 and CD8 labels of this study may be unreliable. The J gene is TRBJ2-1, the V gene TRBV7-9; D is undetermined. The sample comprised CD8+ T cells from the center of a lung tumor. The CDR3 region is CASSLVGSSYNEQFF. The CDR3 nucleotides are TGTGCCAGCAGCTTAGTGGGGTCGTCCTACAATGAGCAGTTCTTC. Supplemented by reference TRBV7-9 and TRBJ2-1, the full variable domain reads DTGVSQNPRHKITKRGQNVTFRCDPISEHNRLYWYRQTLGQGPEFLTYFQNEAQLEKSRLLSDRFSAERPKGSFSTLEIQRTEQGDSAMYLCASSLVGSSYNEQFFGPGTRLTVL.